The 4 T cell receptor beta chains presented below share a single source sample, sequenced in a study of blood T cell repertoires in COVID-19. The data were produced by immunoSEQ multiplex PCR, yet TCRdb's version contains in-frame clones alone and is incomplete. The sample includes approximately 400,000 clones, roughly nine tenths seen only once; the top ten take roughly 0.86%. The sample consisted of PBMCs or T cells enriched from blood (not recorded which). All receptors derive from a woman between 40 and 50 years old who had been exposed to COVID-19.

The chain joins TRBV19 to TRBJ1-2; the D gene is possibly TRBD1 (6 bases). Germline assignment: CDR1 LNHDA and CDR2 SQIVND (reference sequence). The CDR3 sequence is 14 residues long. V gave up 6 bases and J gave up 4 bases, with 15 bases separating them. CDR3 in DNA: TGTGCCAGTAGCAACCAGGGGACGGGCTATGGCTACACCTTC. Protein product: CASSNQGTGYGYTF.

The rearrangement joins TRBV7-6 to TRBJ2-7, with D maybe TRBD2 (5 bases). Trimming shortened V by 3 bases and J by 3 bases, and 15 bases separated the two germline ends. The CDR3 contains 15 residues. Per the germline V gene, CDR1 is SGHVS and CDR2 is FNYEAQ. In nucleotides, the CDR3 is TGTGCCAGCAGCTTCCGGGAAGACTCAATCTACGAGCAGTACTTC. It codes for CASSFREDSIYEQYF. Complete variable domain (other parts from reference TRBV7-6 and TRBJ2-7): GAGVSQSPRYKVTKRGQDVALRCDPISGHVSLYWYRQALGQGPEFLTYFNYEAQQDKSGLPNDRFSAERPEGSISTLTIQRTEQRDSAMYRCASSFREDSIYEQYFGPGTRLTVT.

The J gene is TRBJ2-4, the V gene TRBV5-1; D is possibly TRBD1 (5 bases). This CDR3 has 13 residues. CDR1 and CDR2 from the germline V gene are SGHRS and YFSETQ. Trimming removed 5 bases at V and 6 bases at J, with 12 bases between. The CDR3 sequence is CASRRQGLNIQYF. As DNA, the CDR3 is TGCGCCAGCAGGAGGCAGGGTTTAAACATTCAGTACTTC.

The sample holds one count of this clone. The chain employs TRBV12-3 or TRBV12-4 and TRBJ1-1; D call uncertain. The CDR3 totals 13 residues. Trimming stripped 3 bases from V and 1 base from J, with 6 bases between. For the CDR3, the DNA is TGTGCCAGCAGTTTGGAGGCGAACACTGAAGCTTTCTTT. This codes for CASSLEANTEAFF.